These T cell receptor beta chains were read from a single sample in a study of blood T cell repertoires in COVID-19. Profiling relied on immunoSEQ multiplex PCR, and the TCRdb table lists in-frame clones only, not all of them. The data show roughly 700,000 clones, with approximately 90% seen just once and about 0.24% held by the top ten. Specimen: peripheral blood. The receptors come from a woman aged 18-35 years with acute or convalescent COVID-19. CDR3s include the opening cysteine and the closing phenylalanine or tryptophan. The order of the fields is D gene, V gene, J gene, clone size, CDR3 DNA, CDR3 protein. D genes are given only for firm matches. A clone size is listed for some rows: how often the clone was seen (once, few, many), or a class if it is expanded.

.,TRBV21-1,TRBJ2-7,.,TGTGCCAGCAGCTGGGGGGGCAGGGACGAGCAGTACTTC,CASSWGGRDEQYF
.,TRBV5-1,TRBJ2-5,once,TGCGCCAGCAGCTTGGAATTCGGACAGGGTAGCGGGTTCATAGAGACCCAGTACTTC,CASSLEFGQGSGFIETQYF
.,TRBV7-9,TRBJ1-2,.,TGTGCCAGCAGCTTAGCGAGCCAGGATTATGGCTACACCTTC,CASSLASQDYGYTF
TRBD1,TRBV6-4,TRBJ1-5,.,TGTGCCAGCAGTTCCAGGAGGGGACAGGGAAGGAATAGCAATCAGCCCCAGCATTTT,CASSSRRGQGRNSNQPQHF
.,TRBV4-1,TRBJ1-1,.,TGCGCCAGCAGCCTGGGGGCCACCATGAACACTGAAGCTTTCTTT,CASSLGATMNTEAFF
TRBD1,TRBV28,TRBJ1-4,.,TGTGCCAGCAGTACCTCAGGGACAGGGTCTGAAAAACTGTTTTTT,CASSTSGTGSEKLFF
.,TRBV30,TRBJ1-1,.,TGTGCCTGGAGTGTACAGGGAAACACTGAAGCTTTCTTT,CAWSVQGNTEAFF
.,TRBV6-2/TRBV6-3,TRBJ1-1,once,TGTGCCAGCAGTTATAAGGGGACTGAAGCTTTCTTT,CASSYKGTEAFF
.,TRBV4-1,TRBJ1-6,.,TGCGCCAGCAGCCAAGATCGGCCGGGTGAGACACCCCTCCACTTT,CASSQDRPGETPLHF
.,TRBV7-3,TRBJ2-1,.,TGTGCCAGCAGCCTACAGGGTTTTGAACCCGAGCAGTTCTTC,CASSLQGFEPEQFF
.,TRBV9,TRBJ1-1,.,TGTGCCAGCAGCCAAATCCCGGGACAAACTGAAGCTTTCTTT,CASSQIPGQTEAFF
.,TRBV4-1,TRBJ1-2,.,TGCGCCAGCAGCCAAGGTTTTATTCGGGGGGCTGAGGGCTACACCTTC,CASSQGFIRGAEGYTF
.,TRBV25-1,TRBJ1-4,.,TGTGCCAGCAGTGAATACACAGGGTGGGAAAAACTGTTTTTT,CASSEYTGWEKLFF
TRBD1,TRBV18,TRBJ2-7,.,TGTGCCAGCTCACGAATCCGGGACAGGTTCTACGAGCAGTACTTC,CASSRIRDRFYEQYF
TRBD1,TRBV27,TRBJ1-2,once,TGTGCCAGCAGTTTGGGGACAGGGGGTGGTCATGGCTACACCTTC,CASSLGTGGGHGYTF
TRBD1,TRBV10-2,TRBJ1-1,.,TGCGCCAGCCGAAGGGAGGACAGGTACACTGAAGCTTTCTTT,CASRREDRYTEAFF
.,TRBV19,TRBJ1-4,.,TGTGCCAGCAAGGAGGATCCAACTAATGAAAAACTGTTTTTT,CASKEDPTNEKLFF
.,TRBV5-6,TRBJ1-2,.,TGTGCCAGCAGCTTCTTAGCTTCGGGCTATGGCTACACCTTC,CASSFLASGYGYTF
.,TRBV3-1/TRBV3-2,TRBJ2-2,.,TGTGCCAGCAGCCCACTAGCTTACGGGGAGCTGTTTTTT,CASSPLAYGELFF
.,TRBV30,TRBJ1-6,.,TGTGCCTGGAGGGCGACTGTGGATTCACCCCTCCACTTT,CAWRATVDSPLHF
.,TRBV27,TRBJ2-2,.,TGTGCCAGCAGACAGACATACAGGGTAAAAGATGGAGACGGGGAGCTGTTTTTT,CASRQTYRVKDGDGELFF
.,TRBV27,TRBJ2-2,.,TGTGCCAGCAGTTTATCGGGCGGGGGCCGTACCGGGGAGCTGTTTTTT,CASSLSGGGRTGELFF
.,TRBV18,TRBJ1-1,.,TGTGCCAGCTCACCATCGGCAGCGGCTGAAGCTTTCTTT,CASSPSAAAEAFF
.,TRBV2,TRBJ2-7,once,TGTGCCAGCAGCAACTTGTTTCCTACGGGGAACCCCTACGAGCAGTACTTC,CASSNLFPTGNPYEQYF
.,TRBV7-9,TRBJ1-2,.,TGTGCCAGCAGCCCCCGCGGGGTGGGCTACACCTTC,CASSPRGVGYTF
.,TRBV15,TRBJ1-4,.,TGTGCCACCAGCAGAGATCCGGGGGTTGGGCCAACTAATGAAAAACTGTTTTTT,CATSRDPGVGPTNEKLFF
.,TRBV6-1,TRBJ1-5,.,TGTGCCAGCAGTGAGGCAGGAGGGAGCAATCAGCCCCAGCATTTT,CASSEAGGSNQPQHF
.,TRBV25-1,TRBJ1-5,.,TGTGCCAGCAGGGTCGACACCCTTAATCAGCCCCAGCATTTT,CASRVDTLNQPQHF
.,TRBV2,TRBJ1-5,.,TGTGCCAGCAGTGAAGCGAGGACAGCGCTCATACGGGCCCAGCATTTT,CASSEARTALIRAQHF
TRBD2,TRBV7-8,TRBJ2-5,once,TGTGCCAGCAGCTTAGGGGGGGGGTTTCAAGAGACCCAGTACTTC,CASSLGGGFQETQYF
.,TRBV7-2,TRBJ1-5,.,TGTGCCAGCAGCGTTCAGGGTAGCAATCAGCCCCAGCATTTT,CASSVQGSNQPQHF
.,TRBV7-8,TRBJ1-2,.,TGTGCCAGCAGCTTTGGCGGCGGCAACTATGGCTACACCTTC,CASSFGGGNYGYTF
.,TRBV3-1/TRBV3-2,TRBJ2-3,.,TGTGCCAGCAGCCAAGAATCAAGTGGGGCAGGGTCAGATACGCAGTATTTT,CASSQESSGAGSDTQYF
.,TRBV9,TRBJ1-2,.,TGTGCCAGCAGCCCAGAAACTAACTATGGCTACACCTTC,CASSPETNYGYTF
.,TRBV18,TRBJ1-5,.,TGTGCCAGCTCACAAACGGCGGATAGCAATCAGCCCCAGCATTTT,CASSQTADSNQPQHF
.,TRBV6-5,TRBJ1-6,.,TGTGCCAGCAGTAGTCGGAGCTCCTATAATTCACCCCTCCACTTT,CASSSRSSYNSPLHF
.,TRBV20-1,TRBJ1-3,.,TGCAGTGCTAGCCAACTTAGTAGAGCCTATTTT,CSASQLSRAYF
TRBD1,TRBV30,TRBJ2-6,.,TGTGCCTGGAGTGTTCCACAGGGGGCGTCTGGGGCCAACGTCCTGACTTTC,CAWSVPQGASGANVLTF
TRBD1,TRBV18,TRBJ1-1,.,TGTGCCAGCTCCCCGGACAGGTCTGAAGCTTTCTTT,CASSPDRSEAFF
TRBD2,TRBV4-2,TRBJ2-2,.,TGTGCCAGCAGCCAAGAGGGCGGGGGGGCCGTCGGGGAGCTGTTTTTT,CASSQEGGGAVGELFF
TRBD1,TRBV29-1,TRBJ2-6,.,TGCAGCGCCGGACAGGCGCCCTCTGGGGCCAACGTCCTGACTTTC,CSAGQAPSGANVLTF
TRBD1,TRBV7-6,TRBJ1-4,few,TGTGCCAGCAGCCCCCGACAGGGATCGAATGAAAAACTGTTTTTT,CASSPRQGSNEKLFF
.,TRBV7-2,TRBJ1-5,once,TGTGCCAGCAGCTCAGGGTTGTTCAGCAATCAGCCCCAGCATTTT,CASSSGLFSNQPQHF
TRBD1,TRBV5-4,TRBJ1-3,once,TGTGCCAGCAGCTTAGGGACAGGGTTGACCTCTGGAAACACCATATATTTT,CASSLGTGLTSGNTIYF
TRBD2,TRBV5-1,TRBJ2-3,.,TGCGCCAGCAGCTCTAACCTAGCGGGGGCCAGAGATACGCAGTATTTT,CASSSNLAGARDTQYF
.,TRBV6-5,TRBJ1-1,.,TGTGCCAGCAGGTATGACCGGGACATGAACACTGAAGCTTTCTTT,CASRYDRDMNTEAFF
.,TRBV4-1,TRBJ2-7,.,TGCGCCAGCAGCCTCGAAAATAGCGGTGCAGGATACGAGCAGTACTTC,CASSLENSGAGYEQYF
.,TRBV7-2,TRBJ1-1,.,TGTGCCAGCAGCCGCACAGGGATTGACGCTGAAGCTTTCTTT,CASSRTGIDAEAFF
.,TRBV6-5,TRBJ1-5,.,TGTGCCACCGCTCCAGGGGGCAATCAGCCCCAGCATTTT,CATAPGGNQPQHF
.,TRBV7-2,TRBJ1-5,.,TGTGCCAGCAGCAAACCCGCCAGGGGCGGAAATCAGCCCCAGCATTTT,CASSKPARGGNQPQHF
TRBD1,TRBV4-1,TRBJ1-2,.,TGCGCCAGCAGCCGCCTGGGACAGTTAAACTATGGCTACACCTTC,CASSRLGQLNYGYTF
.,TRBV19,TRBJ2-7,.,TGTGCCAGTAGTCCGGGACATTTCTACGAGCAGTACTTC,CASSPGHFYEQYF
.,TRBV6-4,TRBJ2-1,.,TGTGCCAGCAGTGACTCGACTCCCAATGAGCAGTTCTTC,CASSDSTPNEQFF
TRBD1,TRBV4-3,TRBJ1-2,.,TGCGCCAGCAGCCAAGGGGGGACAGTTTTTAACTATGGCTACACCTTC,CASSQGGTVFNYGYTF